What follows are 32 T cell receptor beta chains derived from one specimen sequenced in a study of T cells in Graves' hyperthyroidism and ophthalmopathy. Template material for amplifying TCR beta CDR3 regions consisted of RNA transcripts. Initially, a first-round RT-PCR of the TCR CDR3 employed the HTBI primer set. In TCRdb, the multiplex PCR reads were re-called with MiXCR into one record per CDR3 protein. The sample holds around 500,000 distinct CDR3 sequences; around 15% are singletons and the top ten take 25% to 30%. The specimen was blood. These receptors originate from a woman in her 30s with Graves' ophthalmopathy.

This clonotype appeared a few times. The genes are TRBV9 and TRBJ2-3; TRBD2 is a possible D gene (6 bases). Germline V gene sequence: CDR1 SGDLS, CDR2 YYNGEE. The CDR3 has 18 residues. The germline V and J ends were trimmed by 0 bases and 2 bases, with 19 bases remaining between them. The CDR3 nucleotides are TGTGCCAGCAGCGTAGAAGTCCACTGGGCGGGGCACACAGATACGCAGTATTTT. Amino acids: CASSVEVHWAGHTDTQYF.

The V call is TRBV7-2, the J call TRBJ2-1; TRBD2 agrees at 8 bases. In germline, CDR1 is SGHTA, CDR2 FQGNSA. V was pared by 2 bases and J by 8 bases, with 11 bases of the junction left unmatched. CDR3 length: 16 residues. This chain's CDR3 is CASSLTGTRGFDEQFF. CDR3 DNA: TGTGCCAGCAGCTTAACCGGGACTAGGGGGTTCGATGAGCAGTTCTTC.

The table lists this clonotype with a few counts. CDR3 residues: CASKLDTGELFF. CDR3 DNA: TGTGCCAGCAAACTAGACACCGGGGAGCTGTTTTTT. The chain couples TRBV2 to TRBJ2-2; D is possibly TRBD2 (5 bases). Trimming cost V 7 bases and J 3 bases, with 6 bases left between them. Germline loops: CDR1 SNHLY, CDR2 FYNNEI. The CDR3 runs 12 residues.

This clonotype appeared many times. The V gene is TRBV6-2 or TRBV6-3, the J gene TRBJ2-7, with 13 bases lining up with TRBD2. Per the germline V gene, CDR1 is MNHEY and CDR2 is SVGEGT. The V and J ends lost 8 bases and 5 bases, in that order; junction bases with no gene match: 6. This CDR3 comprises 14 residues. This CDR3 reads CASQGLAGAHEQYF. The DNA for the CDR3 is TGTGCCAGCCAAGGACTAGCGGGAGCACACGAGCAGTACTTC.

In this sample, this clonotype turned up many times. The CDR3 sequence: CASSSPGQRNTDTQYF. The DNA for the CDR3 is TGTGCCAGCAGTTCCCCCGGACAGCGGAACACAGATACGCAGTATTTT. The J gene is TRBJ2-3, the V gene TRBV28; D is possibly TRBD1 (6 bases). V lost 4 bases to trimming and J lost 2 bases, with 16 bases between them. Germline CDR1 is MDHEN and CDR2 is SYDVKM. The CDR3 has 16 amino acids.

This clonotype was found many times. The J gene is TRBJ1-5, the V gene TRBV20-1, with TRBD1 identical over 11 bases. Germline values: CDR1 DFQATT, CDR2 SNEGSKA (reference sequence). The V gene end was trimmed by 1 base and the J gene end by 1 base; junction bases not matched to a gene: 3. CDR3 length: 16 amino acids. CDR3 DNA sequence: TGCAGTGCTAGAGGGACAGGGGGCAGGAGCAATCAGCCCCAGCATTTT. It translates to CSARGTGGRSNQPQHF.

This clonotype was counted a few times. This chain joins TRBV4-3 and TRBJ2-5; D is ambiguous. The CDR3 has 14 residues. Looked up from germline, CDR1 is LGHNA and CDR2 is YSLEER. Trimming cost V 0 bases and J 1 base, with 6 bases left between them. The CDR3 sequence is CASSQEGTQETQYF. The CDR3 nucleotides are TGCGCCAGCAGCCAAGAGGGCACCCAAGAGACCCAGTACTTC.

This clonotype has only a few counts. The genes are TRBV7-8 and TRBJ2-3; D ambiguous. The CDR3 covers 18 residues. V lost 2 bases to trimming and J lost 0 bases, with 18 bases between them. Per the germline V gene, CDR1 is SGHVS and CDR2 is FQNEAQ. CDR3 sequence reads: CASSLIYRETLSTDTQYF. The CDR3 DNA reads TGTGCCAGCAGCTTAATCTATAGGGAAACACTTAGCACAGATACGCAGTATTTT.

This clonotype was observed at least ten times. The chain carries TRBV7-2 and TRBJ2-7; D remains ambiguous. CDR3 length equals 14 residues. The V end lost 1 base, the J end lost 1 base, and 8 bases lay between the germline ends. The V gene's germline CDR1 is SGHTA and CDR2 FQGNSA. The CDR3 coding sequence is TGTGCCAGCAGCTTAGGGTTAGGGTCCTACGAGCAGTACTTC. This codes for CASSLGLGSYEQYF.

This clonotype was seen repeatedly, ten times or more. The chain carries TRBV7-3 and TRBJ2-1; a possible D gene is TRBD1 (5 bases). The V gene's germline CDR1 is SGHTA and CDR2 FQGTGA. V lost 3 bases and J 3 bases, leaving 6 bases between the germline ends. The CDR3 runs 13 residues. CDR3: CASSLDNYNEQFF. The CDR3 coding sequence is TGTGCCAGCAGCTTGGACAACTACAATGAGCAGTTCTTC.

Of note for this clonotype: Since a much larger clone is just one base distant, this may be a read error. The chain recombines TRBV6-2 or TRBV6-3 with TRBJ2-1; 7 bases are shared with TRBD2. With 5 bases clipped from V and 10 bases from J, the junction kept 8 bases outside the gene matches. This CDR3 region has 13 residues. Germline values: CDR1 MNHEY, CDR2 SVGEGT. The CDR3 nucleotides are TGTGCCAGCAGTGTGGCTAGCGGCTACGAGCAGTTCTTC. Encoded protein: CASSVASGYEQFF.

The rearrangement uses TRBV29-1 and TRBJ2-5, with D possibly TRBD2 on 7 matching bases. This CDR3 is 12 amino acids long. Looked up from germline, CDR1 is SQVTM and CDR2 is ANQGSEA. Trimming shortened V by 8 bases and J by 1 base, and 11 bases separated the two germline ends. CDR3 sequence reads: CSLGGAQETQYF. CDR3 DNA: TGCAGCCTTGGGGGGGCCCAAGAGACCCAGTACTTC.

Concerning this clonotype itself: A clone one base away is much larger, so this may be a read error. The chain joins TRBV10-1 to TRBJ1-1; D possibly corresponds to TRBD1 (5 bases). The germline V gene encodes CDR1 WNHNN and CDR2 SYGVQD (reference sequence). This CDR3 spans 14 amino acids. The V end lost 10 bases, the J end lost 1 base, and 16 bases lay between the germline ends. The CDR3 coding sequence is TGCGCCACCAAGGCCGTGACAGCGAACACTGAAGCTTTCTTT. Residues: CATKAVTANTEAFF.

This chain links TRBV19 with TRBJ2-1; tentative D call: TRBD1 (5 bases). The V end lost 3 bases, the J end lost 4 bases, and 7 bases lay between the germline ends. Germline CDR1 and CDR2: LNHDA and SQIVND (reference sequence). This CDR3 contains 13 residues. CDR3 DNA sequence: TGTGCCAGTAGTATGACAGAATACAATGAGCAGTTCTTC. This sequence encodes CASSMTEYNEQFF.

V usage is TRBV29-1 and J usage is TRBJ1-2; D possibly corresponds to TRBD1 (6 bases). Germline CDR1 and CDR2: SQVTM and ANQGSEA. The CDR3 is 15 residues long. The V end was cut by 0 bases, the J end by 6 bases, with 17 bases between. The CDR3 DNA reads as TGCAGCGTTGAAGATCAGGGCGGGGGCGCGAATGGCTACACCTTC. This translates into CSVEDQGGGANGYTF.

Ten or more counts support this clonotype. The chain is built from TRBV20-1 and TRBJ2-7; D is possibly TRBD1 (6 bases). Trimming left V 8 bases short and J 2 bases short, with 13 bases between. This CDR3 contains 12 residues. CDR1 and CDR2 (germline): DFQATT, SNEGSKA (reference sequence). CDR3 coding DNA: TGCAGTTGTACGGACAGTCCCTACGAGCAGTACTTC. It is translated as CSCTDSPYEQYF.

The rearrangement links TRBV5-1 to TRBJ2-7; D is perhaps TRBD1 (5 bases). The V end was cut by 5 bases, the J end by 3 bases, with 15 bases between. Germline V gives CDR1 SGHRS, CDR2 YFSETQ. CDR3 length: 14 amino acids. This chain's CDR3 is CASSSTGTHYEQYF. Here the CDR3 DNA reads TGCGCCAGCAGTTCCACAGGAACGCACTACGAGCAGTACTTC.

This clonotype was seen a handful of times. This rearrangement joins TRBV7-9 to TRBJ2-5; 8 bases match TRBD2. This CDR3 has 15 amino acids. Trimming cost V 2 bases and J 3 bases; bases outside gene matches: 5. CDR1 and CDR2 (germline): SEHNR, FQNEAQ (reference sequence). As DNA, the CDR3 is TGTGCCAGCAGCTTACTCGGGGGGGCAGAAGAGACCCAGTACTTC. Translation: CASSLLGGAEETQYF.

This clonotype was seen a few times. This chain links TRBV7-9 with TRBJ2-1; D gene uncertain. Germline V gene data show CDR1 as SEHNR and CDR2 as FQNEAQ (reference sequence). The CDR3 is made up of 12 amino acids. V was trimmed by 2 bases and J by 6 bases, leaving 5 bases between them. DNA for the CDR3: TGTGCCAGCAGCTTAATTAGCAATGAGCAGTTCTTC. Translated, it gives CASSLISNEQFF.

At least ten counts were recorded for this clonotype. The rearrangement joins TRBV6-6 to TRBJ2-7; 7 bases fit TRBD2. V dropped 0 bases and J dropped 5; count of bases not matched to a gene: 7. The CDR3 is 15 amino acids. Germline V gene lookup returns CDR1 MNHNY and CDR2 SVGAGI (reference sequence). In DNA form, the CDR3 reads TGTGCCAGCAGTTACTCGGAAGCGGGAAAGGACGAGCAGTACTTC. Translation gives CASSYSEAGKDEQYF.

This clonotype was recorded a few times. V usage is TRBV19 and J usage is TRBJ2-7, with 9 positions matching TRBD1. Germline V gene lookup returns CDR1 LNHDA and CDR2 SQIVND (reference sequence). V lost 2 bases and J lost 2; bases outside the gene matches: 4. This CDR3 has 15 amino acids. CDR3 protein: CASSISGQGAYEQYF. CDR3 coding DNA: TGTGCCAGTAGTATATCGGGACAGGGAGCCTACGAGCAGTACTTC.

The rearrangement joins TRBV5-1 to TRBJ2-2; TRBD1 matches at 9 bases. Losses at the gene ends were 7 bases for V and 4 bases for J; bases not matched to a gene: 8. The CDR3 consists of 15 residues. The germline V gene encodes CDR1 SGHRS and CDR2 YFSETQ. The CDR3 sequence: CASSPATGGTGELFF. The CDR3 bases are TGCGCCAGCTCCCCCGCGACAGGGGGCACCGGGGAGCTGTTTTTT. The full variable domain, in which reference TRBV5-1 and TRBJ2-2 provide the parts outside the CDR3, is KAGVTQTPRYLIKTRGQQVTLSCSPISGHRSVSWYQQTPGQGLQFLFEYFSETQRNKGNFPGRFSGRQFSNSRSEMNVSTLELGDSALYLCASSPATGGTGELFFGEGSRLTVL.

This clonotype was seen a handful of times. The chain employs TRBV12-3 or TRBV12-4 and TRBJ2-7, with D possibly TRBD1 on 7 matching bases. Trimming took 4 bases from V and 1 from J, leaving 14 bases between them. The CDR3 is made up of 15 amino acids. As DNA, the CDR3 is TGTGCCAGCAGTTCCCAGGGGGGCGCTTCCTACGAGCAGTACTTC. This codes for CASSSQGGASYEQYF.

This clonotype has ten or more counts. The CDR3 region is CSASSQGTNYGYTF. In nucleotides, the CDR3 is TGCAGTGCTAGCTCACAGGGAACCAACTATGGCTACACCTTC. The rearrangement links TRBV20-1 to TRBJ1-2, with D tentatively TRBD1 (6 bases). Deletions cut 3 bases from V and 2 bases from J, with 13 bases between. The germline CDR1 and CDR2 sequences are DFQATT and SNEGSKA (reference sequence). The CDR3 extends over 14 amino acids.

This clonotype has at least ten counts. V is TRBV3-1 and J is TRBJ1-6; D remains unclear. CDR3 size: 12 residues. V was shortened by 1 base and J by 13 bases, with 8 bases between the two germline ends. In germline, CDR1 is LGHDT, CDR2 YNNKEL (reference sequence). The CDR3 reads CASSQARGPLHF. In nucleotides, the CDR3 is TGTGCCAGCAGCCAAGCCCGAGGGCCCCTCCACTTT.

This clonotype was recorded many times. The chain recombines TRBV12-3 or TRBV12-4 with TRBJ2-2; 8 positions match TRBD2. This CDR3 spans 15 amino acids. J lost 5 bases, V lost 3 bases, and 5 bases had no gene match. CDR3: CASSFSGAGTGELFF. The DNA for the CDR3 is TGTGCCAGCAGTTTTAGCGGGGCGGGTACCGGGGAGCTGTTTTTT.

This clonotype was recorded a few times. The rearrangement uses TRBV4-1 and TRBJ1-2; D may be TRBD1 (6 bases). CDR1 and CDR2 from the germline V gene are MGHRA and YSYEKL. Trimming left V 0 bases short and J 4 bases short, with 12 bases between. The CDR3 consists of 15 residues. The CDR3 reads CASSQDFGGLYGYTF. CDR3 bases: TGCGCCAGCAGCCAAGATTTTGGGGGGCTCTATGGCTACACCTTC.

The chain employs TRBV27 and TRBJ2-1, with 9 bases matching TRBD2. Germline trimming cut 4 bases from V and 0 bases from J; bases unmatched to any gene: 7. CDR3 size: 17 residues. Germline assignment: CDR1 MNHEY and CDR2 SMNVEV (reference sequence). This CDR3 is CASSSGTSSSSYNEQFF. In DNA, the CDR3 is TGTGCCAGCAGTTCCGGGACTAGCTCCAGCTCCTACAATGAGCAGTTCTTC.

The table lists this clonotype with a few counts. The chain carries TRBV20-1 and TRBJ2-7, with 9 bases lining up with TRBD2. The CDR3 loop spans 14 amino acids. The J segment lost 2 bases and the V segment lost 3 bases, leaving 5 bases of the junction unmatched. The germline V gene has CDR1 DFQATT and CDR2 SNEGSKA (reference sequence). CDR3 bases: TGCAGTGCTAGCCCCCTAGCGGGGACCTACGAGCAGTACTTC. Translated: CSASPLAGTYEQYF.

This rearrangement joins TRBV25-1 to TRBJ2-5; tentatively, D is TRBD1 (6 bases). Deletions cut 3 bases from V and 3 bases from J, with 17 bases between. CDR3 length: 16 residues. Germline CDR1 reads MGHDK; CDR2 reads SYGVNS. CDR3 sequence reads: CASSDRHDQGKETQYF. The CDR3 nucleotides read TGTGCCAGCAGTGACCGCCATGATCAGGGGAAAGAGACCCAGTACTTC.

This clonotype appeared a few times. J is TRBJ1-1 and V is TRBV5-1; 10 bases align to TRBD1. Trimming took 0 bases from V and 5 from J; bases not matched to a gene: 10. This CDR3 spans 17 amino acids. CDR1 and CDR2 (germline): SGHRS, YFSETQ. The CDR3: CASSLETGGWSVTEAFF. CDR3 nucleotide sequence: TGCGCCAGCAGCTTGGAGACAGGGGGCTGGTCGGTTACTGAAGCTTTCTTT.

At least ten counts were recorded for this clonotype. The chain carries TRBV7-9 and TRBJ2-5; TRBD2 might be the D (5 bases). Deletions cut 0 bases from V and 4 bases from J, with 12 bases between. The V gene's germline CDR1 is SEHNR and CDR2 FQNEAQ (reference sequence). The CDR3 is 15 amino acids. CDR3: CASSLAGELGETQYF. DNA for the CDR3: TGTGCCAGCAGCTTAGCGGGAGAATTAGGAGAGACCCAGTACTTC.